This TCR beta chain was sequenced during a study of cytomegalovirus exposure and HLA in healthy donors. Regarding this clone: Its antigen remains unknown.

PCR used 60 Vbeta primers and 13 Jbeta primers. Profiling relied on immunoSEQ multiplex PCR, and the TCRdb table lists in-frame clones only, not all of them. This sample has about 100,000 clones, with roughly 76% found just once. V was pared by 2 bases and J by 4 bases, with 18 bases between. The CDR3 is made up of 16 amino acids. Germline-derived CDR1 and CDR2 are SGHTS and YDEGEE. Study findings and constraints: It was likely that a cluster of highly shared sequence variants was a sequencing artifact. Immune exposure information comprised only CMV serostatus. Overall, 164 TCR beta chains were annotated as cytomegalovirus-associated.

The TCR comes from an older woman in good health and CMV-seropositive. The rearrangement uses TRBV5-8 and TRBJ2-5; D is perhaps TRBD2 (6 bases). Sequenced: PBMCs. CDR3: CASSFSLSGRRETQYF. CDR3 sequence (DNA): TGTGCCAGCAGCTTCTCCCTTTCCGGGAGAAGAGAGACCCAGTACTTC.